Shown below are 24 T cell receptor beta chains from a single sample sequenced in a study of blood T cell repertoires in COVID-19. The protocol was immunoSEQ multiplex PCR, while the TCRdb copy is restricted to in-frame clones and leaves out a portion. Found here are about 67,000 clones, 75% to 85% of them singletons; the top ten hold 6.3%. Specimen: peripheral blood. These receptors all come from a woman between 55 and 75 years old with acute or convalescent COVID-19.

The chain recombines TRBV9 with TRBJ2-1, with 10 bases lining up with TRBD1. CDR1 SGDLS and CDR2 YYNGEE come from the germline V gene. The CDR3 consists of 17 residues. The V gene end was trimmed by 1 base and the J gene end by 8 bases; junction bases not matched to a gene: 12. The CDR3 loop reads CASSVSTGTGVVDEQFF. The DNA for the CDR3 is TGTGCCAGCAGCGTAAGTACCGGGACAGGGGTCGTAGATGAGCAGTTCTTC.

The genes are TRBV2 and TRBJ2-5; 7 bases map to TRBD1. Germline V gene sequence: CDR1 SNHLY, CDR2 FYNNEI. V gave up 4 bases and J gave up 5 bases; unmatched junction bases: 7. The CDR3 is made up of 14 amino acids. DNA for the CDR3: TGTGCCAGCAGTGTACCAGGGGGTAAGGAGACCCAGTACTTC. Its protein is CASSVPGGKETQYF.

The J gene is TRBJ1-2, the V gene TRBV12-3 or TRBV12-4; 8 bases are a match to TRBD1. V shed 1 base and J 8 bases; nucleotides not matched to a gene: 0. The CDR3 covers 12 residues. As DNA, the CDR3 is TGTGCCAGCAGTTTAGACAGGGGGGGCTACACCTTC. This sequence encodes CASSLDRGGYTF.

This clone occurred a few times. This rearrangement joins TRBV27 to TRBJ2-1, with D perhaps matching TRBD2 (6 bases). Trimming left V 7 bases short and J 1 base short, with 14 bases between. The CDR3 is 15 residues long. Germline V gene data show CDR1 as MNHEY and CDR2 as SMNVEV (reference sequence). In DNA, the CDR3 is TGTGCCAGCACCCTACGGGGGTCTTCCTACAATGAGCAGTTCTTC. Amino acids: CASTLRGSSYNEQFF.

The chain couples TRBV30 to TRBJ1-2; 8 nucleotides agree with TRBD1. The V gene's germline CDR1 is GTSNPN and CDR2 SVGIG (reference sequence). The CDR3 extends over 12 amino acids. With 5 bases clipped from V and 6 bases from J, the junction kept 5 bases outside the gene matches. CDR3 coding DNA: TGTGCCTGGTACACAGGGGGTGATGGCTACACCTTC. Translation: CAWYTGGDGYTF.

V and J are TRBV6-1 and TRBJ1-1, with 8 bases matching TRBD1. There are 13 residues in the CDR3. Germline assignment: CDR1 MNHNS and CDR2 SASEGT. The J segment lost 6 bases and the V segment lost 1 base, leaving 1 base of the junction unmatched. The CDR3 bases are TGTGCCAGCAGTGAAGGGACAGGGCCTGAAGCTTTCTTT. Residues: CASSEGTGPEAFF.

This clone is a singleton in its sample. As DNA, the CDR3 is TGTGCCAGCAGCGTAGATCAGAATTATAATTCACCCCTCCACTTT. Residues: CASSVDQNYNSPLHF. V is TRBV9 and J is TRBJ1-6; no clear D gene. Germline V gives CDR1 SGDLS, CDR2 YYNGEE. The CDR3 extends over 15 amino acids. Between the trimmed V and J ends, which lost 0 bases and 4 bases, there was a span of 8 bases.

The gene calls are TRBV5-1 and TRBJ2-3, with 8 bases fitting TRBD1. Trimming removed 3 bases from V and 5 bases from J; junction bases left unmatched: 8. Germline CDR1 reads SGHRS; CDR2 reads YFSETQ. The CDR3 is 15 amino acids. This chain's CDR3 is CASSYRQGSVDTQYF. DNA of the CDR3: TGCGCCAGCAGCTACCGACAGGGGTCGGTAGATACGCAGTATTTT.

The chain joins TRBV27 to TRBJ2-7, with a weak D call TRBD1 (5 bases). The CDR3 runs 13 residues. Looked up from germline, CDR1 is MNHEY and CDR2 is SMNVEV (reference sequence). V lost 2 bases and J lost 3, with 8 bases in between. CDR3 loop: CASSLRQGYEQYF. The CDR3 DNA reads as TGTGCCAGCAGTTTAAGGCAGGGCTACGAGCAGTACTTC.

This clone occurred a few times. The chain carries TRBV7-2 and TRBJ1-1; weak D call: TRBD1 (5 bases). The CDR3 sequence is 14 residues long. Trimming removed 4 bases from V and 0 bases from J, with 9 bases in between. Germline-derived CDR1 and CDR2 are SGHTA and FQGNSA. The DNA for the CDR3 is TGTGCCAGCAGCTACAGGTTCATGAACACTGAAGCTTTCTTT. Translating gives CASSYRFMNTEAFF.

This sequence joins TRBV6-5 and TRBJ1-1; no clear D. V lost 2 bases to trimming and J lost 5 bases, with 12 bases between them. The CDR3 is 14 residues long. Germline CDR1 MNHEY, CDR2 SVGAGI. CDR3 bases: TGTGCCAGCAGTTACGGGAGACGGTATACTGAAGCTTTCTTT. Protein sequence: CASSYGRRYTEAFF.

The count of this clone is one. The gene calls are TRBV28 and TRBJ2-7; D not resolved. The CDR3 is 13 amino acids. Germline assignment: CDR1 MDHEN and CDR2 SYDVKM. Trimming left V 2 bases short and J 3 bases short, with 8 bases between. The CDR3: CASSLGPYYEQYF. CDR3 nucleotides: TGTGCCAGCAGTTTAGGGCCCTACTACGAGCAGTACTTC.

This clone was observed a single time. J is TRBJ1-1 and V is TRBV10-2; 7 bases fit TRBD1. This CDR3 has 12 amino acids. The V and J ends lost 7 bases and 7 bases, in that order; junction bases with no gene match: 6. Germline V gene lookup returns CDR1 WSHSY and CDR2 SAAADI. The chain's CDR3 is CASKGGVFEAFF. CDR3 sequence (DNA): TGCGCCAGCAAAGGGGGCGTTTTTGAAGCTTTCTTT.

V is TRBV5-1 and J is TRBJ2-2; no reliable D call. With 5 bases removed from V and 5 bases from J, the gap between germline ends came to 16 bases. The CDR3 is 15 amino acids. The V gene's germline CDR1 is SGHRS and CDR2 YFSETQ. The CDR3 protein is CASREQTVRTGELFF. The CDR3, as DNA: TGCGCCAGCAGGGAACAGACCGTTAGGACCGGGGAGCTGTTTTTT.

The chain couples TRBV19 to TRBJ2-7; 12 positions match TRBD1. Germline trimming cut 1 base from V and 1 base from J; bases unmatched to any gene: 5. Germline assignment: CDR1 LNHDA and CDR2 SQIVND (reference sequence). The CDR3 sequence is 17 residues long. This CDR3 is CASSIAWGQGASYEQYF. The CDR3 region has the DNA TGTGCCAGTAGTATAGCGTGGGGACAGGGGGCTTCCTACGAGCAGTACTTC.

J is TRBJ1-2 and V is TRBV30; the D is unclear. Trimming pared 4 bases from V and 7 bases from J, leaving 13 bases between. The V gene's germline CDR1 is GTSNPN and CDR2 SVGIG (reference sequence). CDR3 length equals 12 residues. For the CDR3, the DNA is TGTGCCTGGATTTCCCGGAGAAGTGGCTACACCTTC. Protein product: CAWISRRSGYTF.

V is TRBV6-5 and J is TRBJ2-7; 9 bases line up with TRBD1. V trimming: 6 bases; J trimming: 2 bases; junction bases outside the gene matches: 8. CDR3 length: 15 residues. CDR1 is MNHEY and CDR2 is SVGAGI in the germline V gene. The CDR3 sequence: CASSRPGTGTYEQYF. CDR3 DNA sequence: TGTGCCAGCAGCAGGCCGGGGACAGGGACCTACGAGCAGTACTTC.

The chain combines TRBV4-2 with TRBJ2-7; the D is unclear. Germline CDR1 LGHNA, CDR2 YNFKEQ. The CDR3 has 15 residues. V was pared by 1 base and J by 0 bases, with 10 bases between. CDR3: CASSQVAQASYEQYF. DNA of the CDR3: TGTGCCAGCAGCCAAGTGGCGCAGGCCTCCTACGAGCAGTACTTC.

This chain links TRBV24-1 with TRBJ1-1; D might be TRBD1 (6 bases). The CDR3 extends over 15 amino acids. Trimming left V 2 bases short and J 10 bases short, with 19 bases between. The germline V gene has CDR1 KGHDR and CDR2 SFDVKD. Written as DNA, the CDR3 is TGTGCCACCAGTGATTCCTTCGGGGGGCGTGTGACAGCTTTCTTT. It translates to CATSDSFGGRVTAFF.

The V call is TRBV11-2, the J call TRBJ2-7; 12 positions match TRBD2. The CDR3 has 16 residues. Germline V gene data show CDR1 as SGHAT and CDR2 as FQNNGV. J gave up 5 bases and V 5 bases, and 10 bases lay outside the gene matches. CDR3 protein: CASSTRLAGVGNEQYF. As DNA, the CDR3 is TGTGCCAGCAGCACCCGACTAGCGGGGGTTGGTAACGAGCAGTACTTC. Looking up the rest from reference TRBV11-2 and TRBJ2-7 gives the full variable domain: EAGVAQSPRYKIIEKRQSVAFWCNPISGHATLYWYQQILGQGPKLLIQFQNNGVVDDSQLPKDRFSAERLKGVDSTLKIQPAKLEDSAVYLCASSTRLAGVGNEQYFGPGTRLTVT.

Comments on this clone: Other DNA sequences in this specimen translate into the identical CDR3. The gene calls are TRBV27 and TRBJ1-5, with 7 bases aligning to TRBD1. The CDR3 is 14 residues long. Losses at the gene ends were 5 bases for V and 2 bases for J; bases not matched to a gene: 3. CDR1 and CDR2 (germline): MNHEY, SMNVEV (reference sequence). For the CDR3, the DNA is TGTGCCAGCAGTCGAACAGGGGGCAATCAGCCCCAGCATTTT. Translating gives CASSRTGGNQPQHF.

V is TRBV5-1 and J is TRBJ1-1; 7 positions match TRBD1. Germline lookup yields CDR1 SGHRS and CDR2 YFSETQ. Trimming cost V 1 base and J 1 base; bases outside gene matches: 1. The CDR3 has 14 residues. Written as DNA, the CDR3 is TGCGCCAGCAGCTTGCAGGGGGGGAACACTGAAGCTTTCTTT. This gives the protein CASSLQGGNTEAFF.

The genes are TRBV4-1 and TRBJ2-3; tentatively, D is TRBD2 (6 bases). Germline assignment: CDR1 MGHRA and CDR2 YSYEKL. This CDR3 spans 16 amino acids. V was cut by 0 bases and J by 7 bases, with 17 bases left in between. The chain's CDR3 is CASSQEFKLGGYTQYF. The CDR3 DNA sequence: TGCGCCAGCAGCCAAGAGTTCAAGTTGGGGGGTTATACGCAGTATTTT.

The chain recombines TRBV2 with TRBJ1-5; weak D call: TRBD1 (6 bases). The germline gives CDR1 SNHLY, CDR2 FYNNEI. Trimming removed 6 bases at V and 7 bases at J, with 13 bases between. This CDR3 has 13 residues. Here the CDR3 DNA reads TGTGCCAGCAGGGCCAACAGGGACCAGCCCCAGCATTTT. This gives the protein CASRANRDQPQHF.